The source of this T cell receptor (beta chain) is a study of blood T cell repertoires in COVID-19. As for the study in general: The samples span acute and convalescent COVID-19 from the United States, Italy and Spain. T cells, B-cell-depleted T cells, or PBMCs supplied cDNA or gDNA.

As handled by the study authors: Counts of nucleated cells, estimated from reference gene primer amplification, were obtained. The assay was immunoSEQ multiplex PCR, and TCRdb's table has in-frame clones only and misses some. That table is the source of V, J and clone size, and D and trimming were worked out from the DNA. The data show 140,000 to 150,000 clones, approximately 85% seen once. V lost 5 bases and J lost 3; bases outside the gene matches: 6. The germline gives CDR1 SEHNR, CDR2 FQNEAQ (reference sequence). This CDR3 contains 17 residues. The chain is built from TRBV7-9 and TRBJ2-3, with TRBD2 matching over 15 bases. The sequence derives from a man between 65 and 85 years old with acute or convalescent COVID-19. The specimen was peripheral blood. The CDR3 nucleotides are TGTGCCAGCAGCCTCGGACTAGCGGGAGGGGGGACAGATACGCAGTATTTT. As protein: CASSLGLAGGGTDTQYF.